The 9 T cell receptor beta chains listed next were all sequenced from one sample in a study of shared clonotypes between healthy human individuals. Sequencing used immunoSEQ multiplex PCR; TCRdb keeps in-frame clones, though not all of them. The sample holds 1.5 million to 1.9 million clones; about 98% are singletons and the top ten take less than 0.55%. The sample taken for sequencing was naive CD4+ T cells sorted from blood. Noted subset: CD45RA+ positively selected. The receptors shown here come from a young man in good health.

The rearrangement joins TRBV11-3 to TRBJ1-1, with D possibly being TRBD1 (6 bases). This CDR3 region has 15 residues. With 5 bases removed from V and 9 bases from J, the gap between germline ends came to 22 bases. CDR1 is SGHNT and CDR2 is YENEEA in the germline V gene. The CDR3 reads CASSPGGGRVSQAFF. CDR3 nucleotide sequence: TGTGCCAGCAGCCCAGGTGGGGGCCGGGTTTCCCAAGCTTTCTTT.

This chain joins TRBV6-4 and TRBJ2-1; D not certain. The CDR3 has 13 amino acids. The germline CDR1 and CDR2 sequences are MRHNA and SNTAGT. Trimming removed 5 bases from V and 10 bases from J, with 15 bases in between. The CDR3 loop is CASSSLTGAEQFF. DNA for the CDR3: TGTGCCAGCAGTAGCCTTACTGGCGCGGAGCAGTTCTTC.

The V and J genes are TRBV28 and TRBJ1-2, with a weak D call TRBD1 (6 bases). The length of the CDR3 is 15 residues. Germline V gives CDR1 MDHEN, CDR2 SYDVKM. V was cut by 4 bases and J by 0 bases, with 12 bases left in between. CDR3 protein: CASSSPQGANYGYTF. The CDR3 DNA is TGTGCCAGCAGTTCTCCACAGGGAGCTAACTATGGCTACACCTTC.

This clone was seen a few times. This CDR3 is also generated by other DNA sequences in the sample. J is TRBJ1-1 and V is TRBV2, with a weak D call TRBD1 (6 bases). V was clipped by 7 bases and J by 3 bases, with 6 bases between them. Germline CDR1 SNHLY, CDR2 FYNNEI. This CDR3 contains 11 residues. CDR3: CASTGDTEAFF. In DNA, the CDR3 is TGTGCCAGCACAGGGGACACTGAAGCTTTCTTT.

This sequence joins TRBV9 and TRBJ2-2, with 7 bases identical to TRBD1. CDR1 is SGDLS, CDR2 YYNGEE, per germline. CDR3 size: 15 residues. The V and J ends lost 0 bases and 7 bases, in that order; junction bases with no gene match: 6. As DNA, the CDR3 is TGTGCCAGCAGCGTAGTCGACAGGGACATCGGGGAGCTGTTTTTT. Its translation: CASSVVDRDIGELFF. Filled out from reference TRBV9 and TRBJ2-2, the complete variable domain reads DSGVTQTPKHLITATGQRVTLRCSPRSGDLSVYWYQQSLDQGLQFLIQYYNGEERAKGNILERFSAQQFPDLHSELNLSSLELGDSALYFCASSVVDRDIGELFFGEGSRLTVL.

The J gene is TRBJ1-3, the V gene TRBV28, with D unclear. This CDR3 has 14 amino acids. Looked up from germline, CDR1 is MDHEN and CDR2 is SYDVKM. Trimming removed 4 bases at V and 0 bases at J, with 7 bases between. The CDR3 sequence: CASSSTGSGNTIYF. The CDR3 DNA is TGTGCCAGCAGTTCGACGGGCTCTGGAAACACCATATATTTT.

The CDR3 nucleotides are TGTGCCAGCTATTCACCTCGGACAGATACGCAGTATTTT. This sequence encodes CASYSPRTDTQYF. The J gene is TRBJ2-3, the V gene TRBV27; D uncertain. This CDR3 spans 13 amino acids. CDR1 and CDR2 (germline): MNHEY, SMNVEV (reference sequence). Between the trimmed V and J ends, which lost 8 bases and 3 bases, there was a span of 12 bases.

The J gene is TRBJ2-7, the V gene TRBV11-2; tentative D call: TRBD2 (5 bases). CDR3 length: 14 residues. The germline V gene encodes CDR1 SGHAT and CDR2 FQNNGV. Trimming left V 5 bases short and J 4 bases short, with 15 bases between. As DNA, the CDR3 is TGTGCCAGCAGCCCCGGGCCCGGGATATACGAGCAGTACTTC. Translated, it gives CASSPGPGIYEQYF.

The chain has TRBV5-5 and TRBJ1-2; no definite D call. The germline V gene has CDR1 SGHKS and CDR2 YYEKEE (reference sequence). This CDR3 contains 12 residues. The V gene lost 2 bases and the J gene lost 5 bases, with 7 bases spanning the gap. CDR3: CASSLDAYGYTF. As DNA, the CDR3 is TGTGCCAGCAGCTTAGATGCATATGGCTACACCTTC.